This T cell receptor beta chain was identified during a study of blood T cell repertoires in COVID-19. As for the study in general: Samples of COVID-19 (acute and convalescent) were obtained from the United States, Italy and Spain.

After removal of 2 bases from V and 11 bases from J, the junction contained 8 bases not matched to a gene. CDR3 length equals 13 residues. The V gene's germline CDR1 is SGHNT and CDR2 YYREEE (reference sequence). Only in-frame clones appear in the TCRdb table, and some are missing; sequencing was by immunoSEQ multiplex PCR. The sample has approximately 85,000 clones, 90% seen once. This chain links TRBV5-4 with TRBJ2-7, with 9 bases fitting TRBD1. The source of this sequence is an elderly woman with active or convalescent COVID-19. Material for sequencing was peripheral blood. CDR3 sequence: CASSFVTGGEKYF. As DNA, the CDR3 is TGTGCCAGCAGCTTTGTGACAGGGGGGGAAAAGTACTTC.